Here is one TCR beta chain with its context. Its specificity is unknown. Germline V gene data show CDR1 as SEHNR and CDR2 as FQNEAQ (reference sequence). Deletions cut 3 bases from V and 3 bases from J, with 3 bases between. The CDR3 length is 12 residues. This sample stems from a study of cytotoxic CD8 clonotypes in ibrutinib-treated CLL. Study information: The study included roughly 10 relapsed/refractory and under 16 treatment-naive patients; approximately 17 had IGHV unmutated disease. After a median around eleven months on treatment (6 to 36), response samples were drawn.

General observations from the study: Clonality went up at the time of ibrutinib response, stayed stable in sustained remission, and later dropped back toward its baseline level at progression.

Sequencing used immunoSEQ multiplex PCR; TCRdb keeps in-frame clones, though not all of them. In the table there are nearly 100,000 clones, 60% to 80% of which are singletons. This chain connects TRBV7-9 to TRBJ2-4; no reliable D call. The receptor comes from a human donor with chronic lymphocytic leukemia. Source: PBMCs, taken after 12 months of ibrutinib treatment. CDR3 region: CASSFGKNIQYF. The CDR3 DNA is TGTGCCAGCAGCTTTGGCAAAAACATTCAGTACTTC.